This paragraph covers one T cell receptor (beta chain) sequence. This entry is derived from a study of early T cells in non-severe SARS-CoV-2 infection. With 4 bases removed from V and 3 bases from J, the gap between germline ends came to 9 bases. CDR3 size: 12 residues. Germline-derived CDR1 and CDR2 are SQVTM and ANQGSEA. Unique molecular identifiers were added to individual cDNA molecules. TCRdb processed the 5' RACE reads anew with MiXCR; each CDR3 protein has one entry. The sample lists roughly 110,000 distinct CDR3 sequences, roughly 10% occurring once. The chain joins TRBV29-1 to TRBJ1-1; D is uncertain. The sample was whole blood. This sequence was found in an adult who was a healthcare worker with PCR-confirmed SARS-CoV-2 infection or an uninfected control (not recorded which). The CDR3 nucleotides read TGCAGCGTTGGGCAGCAGTACACTGAAGCTTTCTTT. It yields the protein CSVGQQYTEAFF.